This TCR beta chain originates from a study of OX40 agonist ivuxolimab in advanced cancers. General study findings and limits: Blood T cells, both CD4+ and CD8+, expanded clonally by week 6 at 0.1 to 3.0 mg/kg.

The CDR3 loop spans 12 amino acids. The germline CDR1 and CDR2 sequences are SGHAT and FQNNGV. Concerning this clone itself: Its antigen is still unknown. Its ends do not fully match the called genes, so a read error is possible.

Sequencing used immunoSEQ multiplex PCR; TCRdb keeps in-frame clones, though not all of them. The sample contains about 30,000 clones, 70% to 85% of which appear only once. The rearrangement joins TRBV11-2 to TRBJ1-1; D is unresolved. The clonotype comes from an adult with an advanced solid tumor such as melanoma, head and neck, liver or kidney cancer. Here the sequenced sample was CD4+ or CD8+ T cells sorted from blood, taken in a trial of the OX40 agonist ivuxolimab. CDR3 DNA sequence: TGTGCCGGCAGCTTAGTGTCCATTGAAGCTTTCTTT. Protein: CAGSLVSIEAFF.